Listed here are 31 T cell receptor beta chains from one sample, sequenced in a study of blood T cells in healthy people across ages. A second PCR of about 7 to 12 cycles used a sample-barcoded 5' primer and a J-beta primer mix. TCRdb passed the 5' RACE reads through MiXCR, listing each CDR3 protein once. The data hold roughly 800,000 distinct CDR3 sequences, with nearly 60% observed a single time. Sequenced: blood. These receptor sequences come from a man aged 30 to 45 in good health.

The J gene is TRBJ2-3, the V gene TRBV29-1, with 9 bases fitting TRBD2. CDR1 and CDR2 from the germline V gene are SQVTM and ANQGSEA. V lost 6 bases, J lost 1 base, and 11 bases stayed unmatched. CDR3 length: 16 amino acids. CDR3 region: CSVLGGGAVGTDTQYF. The CDR3 bases are TGCAGCGTCCTGGGCGGGGGGGCTGTTGGCACAGATACGCAGTATTTT.

The V call is TRBV20-1, the J call TRBJ2-1; 9 positions agree with TRBD2. From germline, CDR1 is DFQATT and CDR2 SNEGSKA (reference sequence). V gave up 0 bases and J gave up 4 bases; unmatched junction bases: 7. This CDR3 contains 16 residues. CDR3 in DNA: TGCAGTGCTAGAGATGCCCTAGCGGGATGGTACAATGAGCAGTTCTTC. Translation: CSARDALAGWYNEQFF.

This clonotype was seen a single time. The rearrangement links TRBV2 to TRBJ1-2; TRBD1 might be the D (5 bases). CDR1 and CDR2 from the germline V gene are SNHLY and FYNNEI. Trimming stripped 2 bases from V and 4 bases from J, with 11 bases between. This CDR3 has 14 amino acids. The CDR3 DNA sequence: TGTGCCAGCAGTGAAATTGTCAGGGTCTATGGCTACACCTTC. Translation gives CASSEIVRVYGYTF.

The CDR3 loop reads CASNFTLAGARNEQFF. The CDR3 nucleotides are TGTGCCAGCAACTTCACATTAGCGGGAGCAAGAAATGAGCAGTTCTTC. The chain recombines TRBV11-2 with TRBJ2-1, with TRBD2 identical over 9 bases. V was clipped by 7 bases and J by 7 bases; unmatched bases: 14. Germline V CDR1 and CDR2: SGHAT, FQNNGV. The CDR3 has 16 residues.

V and J are TRBV11-1 and TRBJ2-5; 8 bases map to TRBD2. Germline V gives CDR1 SGHAT, CDR2 FQDESV (reference sequence). V lost 4 bases, J lost 5 bases, and 6 bases stayed unmatched. The CDR3 extends over 14 amino acids. CDR3 sequence: CASSSGLVLETQYF. The DNA for the CDR3 is TGTGCCAGCAGCTCGGGACTAGTTTTGGAGACCCAGTACTTC. The whole variable domain, filled in from reference TRBV11-1 and TRBJ2-5, reads EAEVAQSPRYKITEKSQAVAFWCDPISGHATLYWYRQILGQGPELLVQFQDESVVDDSQLPKDRFSAERLKGVDSTLKIQPAELGDSAMYLCASSSGLVLETQYFGPGTRLLVL.

This clonotype was picked up a small number of times. Relative to the germline gene, one junction end is altered; a read error may explain this. The gene calls are TRBV20-1 and TRBJ2-5, with 7 nucleotides matching TRBD1. Germline loops: CDR1 DFQATT, CDR2 SNEGSKA (reference sequence). This CDR3 has 11 residues. The CDR3 sequence is CSATGEETQYF. The DNA for the CDR3 is TGCAGCGCTACAGGGGAAGAGACCCAGTACTTC.

The genes are TRBV6-2 or TRBV6-3 and TRBJ2-4; 7 positions match TRBD1. The V and J ends lost 5 bases and 0 bases, in that order; junction bases with no gene match: 7. The germline V gene has CDR1 MNHEY and CDR2 SVGEGT. This CDR3 spans 16 amino acids. In nucleotides, the CDR3 is TGTGCCAGCAGTCCTGACAGGGTTCTAGCCAAAAACATTCAGTACTTC. Its translation: CASSPDRVLAKNIQYF.

This clonotype has only a few counts. This chain links TRBV4-2 with TRBJ2-1, with 7 bases lining up with TRBD2. Per the germline V gene, CDR1 is LGHNA and CDR2 is YNFKEQ. V was pared by 5 bases and J by 5 bases, with 12 bases of the junction left unmatched. This CDR3 has 16 amino acids. The CDR3 region is CASSTSAGRINNEQFF. CDR3 nucleotide sequence: TGTGCCAGCAGCACATCAGCGGGAAGGATTAACAATGAGCAGTTCTTC.

The rearrangement uses TRBV6-2 or TRBV6-3 and TRBJ2-3; possible D gene TRBD1, 6 bases. Germline V gene data show CDR1 as MNHEY and CDR2 as SVGEGT. V gave up 5 bases and J gave up 4 bases, with 16 bases separating them. The CDR3 runs to 15 residues. The CDR3 DNA sequence: TGTGCCAGCAGTCCCTTTGGTGAGGGGGCAGATACGCAGTATTTT. Its translation: CASSPFGEGADTQYF.

The V and J genes are TRBV29-1 and TRBJ2-4; D is perhaps TRBD1 (6 bases). TRBJ2-7 matches the DNA end more closely, so the J call is doubtful. This CDR3 is 13 amino acids long. CDR1 is SQVTM and CDR2 is ANQGSEA in the germline V gene. The DNA for the CDR3 is TGCAGCGTTTCCGCAGGGGCAGGATACGAGCAGTACTTC. The encoded protein is CSVSAGAGYEQYF.

This clonotype was seen ten or more times. CDR3: CASSKQGGAGASYEQYF. The CDR3 DNA is TGTGCCAGCAGCAAACAAGGTGGAGCGGGGGCTTCCTACGAGCAGTACTTC. The chain recombines TRBV7-2 with TRBJ2-7; 8 bases match TRBD2. CDR1 and CDR2 from the germline V gene are SGHTA and FQGNSA. V lost 5 bases, J lost 1 base, and 13 bases stayed unmatched. This CDR3 has 17 residues. Combining the CDR3 with reference TRBV7-2 and TRBJ2-7 gives the whole variable domain GAGVSQSPSNKVTEKGKDVELRCDPISGHTALYWYRQSLGQGLEFLIYFQGNSAPDKSGLPSDRFSAERTGGSVSTLTIQRTQQEDSAVYLCASSKQGGAGASYEQYFGPGTRLTVT.

The V call is TRBV29-1, the J call TRBJ2-2; D is undetermined. The germline CDR1 and CDR2 sequences are SQVTM and ANQGSEA. Trimming left V 6 bases short and J 4 bases short, with 18 bases between. The CDR3 spans 15 residues. Here the CDR3 reads CSVVTGPTGTGELFF. For the CDR3, the DNA is TGCAGCGTGGTGACTGGGCCAACCGGCACCGGGGAGCTGTTTTTT.

The chain is built from TRBV20-1 and TRBJ2-3; 7 nucleotides match TRBD2. Germline-derived CDR1 and CDR2 are DFQATT and SNEGSKA (reference sequence). The CDR3 is made up of 16 amino acids. V shed 3 bases, J shed 2 bases, and the junction held 11 bases outside the gene matches. This CDR3 reads CSARRASGPLTDTQYF. The CDR3 DNA reads as TGCAGTGCTAGGCGGGCTAGCGGACCCCTCACAGATACGCAGTATTTT.

The V and J genes are TRBV29-1 and TRBJ2-1, with 7 bases fitting TRBD2. This CDR3 is built from 15 residues. The J segment lost 0 bases and the V segment lost 6 bases, leaving 8 bases of the junction unmatched. Germline V gene lookup returns CDR1 SQVTM and CDR2 ANQGSEA. The CDR3 protein is CSVDSPGGSYNEQFF. In DNA, the CDR3 is TGCAGCGTCGATTCCCCGGGGGGCTCCTACAATGAGCAGTTCTTC.

V gene TRBV20-1 combines with J gene TRBJ2-7, with TRBD2 matching 11 bases. The CDR3 contains 16 residues. CDR1 is DFQATT, CDR2 SNEGSKA, per germline (reference sequence). Losses at the gene ends were 0 bases for V and 3 bases for J; bases not matched to a gene: 7. In nucleotides, the CDR3 is TGCAGTGCTAGAGATCCCACCGGGACTAGCGGCTACGAGCAGTACTTC. It yields the protein CSARDPTGTSGYEQYF.

The CDR3 reads CASSQDQGGVVSKTQYF. CDR3 nucleotide sequence: TGTGCCAGCAGCCAAGATCAGGGGGGAGTGGTTTCTAAGACCCAGTACTTC. The chain joins TRBV3-1 to TRBJ2-5, with D tentatively TRBD1 (7 bases). From germline, CDR1 is LGHDT and CDR2 YNNKEL (reference sequence). This CDR3 comprises 17 residues. V dropped 0 bases and J dropped 6 bases, with 20 bases sitting between them.

This sequence joins TRBV20-1 and TRBJ2-5; 7 bases map to TRBD2. V shed 6 bases and J 11 bases; nucleotides not matched to a gene: 21. This CDR3 is built from 15 residues. Germline assignment: CDR1 DFQATT and CDR2 SNEGSKA (reference sequence). The chain's CDR3 is CSASPAGSVRGVQYF. CDR3 DNA sequence: TGCAGTGCGTCTCCGGCGGGGTCCGTCCGGGGGGTGCAGTACTTC.

The genes are TRBV7-9 and TRBJ1-6; D gene unclear. V was shortened by 5 bases and J by 10 bases, with 30 bases between the two germline ends. From germline, CDR1 is SEHNR and CDR2 FQNEAQ (reference sequence). This CDR3 has 19 residues. The CDR3 DNA reads TGTGCCAGCAGCCCCCCCGTTTCGGTCTCGGATGGTGAGAGATCACCCCTCCACTTT. Translated: CASSPPVSVSDGERSPLHF.

This chain uses TRBV5-1 with TRBJ2-1, with 10 nucleotides matching TRBD1. The CDR3 sequence is 16 residues long. The V gene end was trimmed by 3 bases and the J gene end by 6 bases; junction bases not matched to a gene: 9. Germline CDR1 and CDR2: SGHRS and YFSETQ. In nucleotides, the CDR3 is TGCGCCAGCAGCTCCCCCCGGGACAGGGGTGCCAATGAGCAGTTCTTC. The encoded protein is CASSSPRDRGANEQFF.

The chain uses TRBV6-4 and TRBJ2-1; D ambiguous. Germline-derived CDR1 and CDR2 are MRHNA and SNTAGT. The CDR3 loop spans 9 amino acids. V lost 4 bases and J lost 10, with 2 bases in between. CDR3 protein: CASSGEQFF. The CDR3 nucleotides read TGTGCCAGCAGTGGAGAGCAGTTCTTC.

The V gene is TRBV20-1, the J gene TRBJ2-1, with D uncertain. The CDR3 runs 13 residues. CDR1 and CDR2 (germline): DFQATT, SNEGSKA (reference sequence). The V gene lost 3 bases and the J gene lost 0 bases, with 6 bases spanning the gap. CDR3 bases: TGCAGTGCTAGCCATAGCTCCTACAATGAGCAGTTCTTC. Translating gives CSASHSSYNEQFF.

V gene TRBV3-1 combines with J gene TRBJ1-1; 7 positions match TRBD1. J gave up 4 bases and V 3 bases, and 8 bases lay outside the gene matches. Germline assignment: CDR1 LGHDT and CDR2 YNNKEL (reference sequence). The CDR3 covers 15 residues. The CDR3 DNA sequence: TGTGCCAGCAGCCAGGGGTGGGCAGGGGGCACTGAAGCTTTCTTT. Amino acid sequence: CASSQGWAGGTEAFF.

The rearrangement joins TRBV7-9 to TRBJ1-4; the D gene is possibly TRBD1 (5 bases). This CDR3 has 14 residues. Germline CDR1 is SEHNR and CDR2 is FQNEAQ (reference sequence). V was trimmed by 5 bases and J by 4 bases, leaving 11 bases between them. CDR3 DNA sequence: TGTGCCAGCAGCGACAGTGGGGATAATGAAAAACTGTTTTTT. It translates to CASSDSGDNEKLFF.

Comments on this clonotype: Germline and junction disagree at one end, which may indicate a read error. The rearrangement uses TRBV7-9 and TRBJ2-6; a weak D match, TRBD1 (6 bases). Germline V gives CDR1 SEHNR, CDR2 FQNEAQ (reference sequence). The CDR3 is 16 amino acids. The CDR3 region has the DNA TGCGCCAGCAGCTGGGCAAAAGGACAGAATAGTAACGTCCTGACTTTC. Translated, it gives CASSWAKGQNSNVLTF.

The chain employs TRBV11-2 and TRBJ2-5, with D maybe TRBD2 (6 bases). V gave up 1 base and J gave up 4 bases, with 10 bases separating them. The CDR3 covers 14 residues. Per germline, CDR1 SGHAT and CDR2 FQNNGV. CDR3 sequence: CASSLVGGAETQYF. CDR3 DNA sequence: TGTGCCAGCAGCTTAGTCGGCGGGGCAGAGACCCAGTACTTC.

The V gene is TRBV14, the J gene TRBJ2-4, with D maybe TRBD2 (6 bases). Trimming left V 4 bases short and J 4 bases short, with 8 bases between. This CDR3 region has 13 residues. CDR1 is SGHDN, CDR2 FVKESK, per germline. Here the CDR3 DNA reads TGTGCCAGCAGCCCGGGGAGGAAAAACATTCAGTACTTC. Amino acid sequence: CASSPGRKNIQYF.

This clonotype has just a few counts. CDR3 sequence reads: CATSDFRGSGETQYF. DNA of the CDR3: TGTGCCACCAGTGATTTTCGTGGGAGCGGAGAGACCCAGTACTTC. The rearrangement links TRBV24-1 to TRBJ2-5; D may be TRBD2 (5 bases). Germline V gene data show CDR1 as KGHDR and CDR2 as SFDVKD. V was trimmed by 1 base and J by 4 bases, leaving 12 bases between them. The CDR3 has 15 residues.

The chain carries TRBV20-1 and TRBJ2-5, with 11 bases that match TRBD2. V was clipped by 4 bases and J by 4 bases; unmatched bases: 5. There are 14 residues in the CDR3. Germline V gives CDR1 DFQATT, CDR2 SNEGSKA (reference sequence). The CDR3 sequence is CSANVAGGAETQYF. In nucleotides, the CDR3 is TGCAGTGCTAACGTAGCGGGGGGGGCAGAGACCCAGTACTTC.

The gene calls are TRBV20-1 and TRBJ2-5; D call uncertain. The CDR3 length is 11 residues. The germline gives CDR1 DFQATT, CDR2 SNEGSKA (reference sequence). Trimming took 6 bases from V and 2 from J, leaving 7 bases between them. CDR3 loop: CSANQQETQYF. The CDR3 DNA reads as TGCAGTGCAAATCAACAAGAGACCCAGTACTTC.

V and J are TRBV6-5 and TRBJ2-5; possibly TRBD1 for D (5 bases). Trimming took off 4 bases at V and 11 bases at J, with 26 bases between the two ends. In germline, CDR1 is MNHEY, CDR2 SVGAGI. This CDR3 is built from 16 residues. The CDR3, as DNA: TGTGCCAGCAGTTTATCCGTAACAGGCTCCTACAATGAGCAGTACTTC. Amino acid sequence: CASSLSVTGSYNEQYF.

This clonotype was counted a few times. The rearrangement links TRBV11-2 to TRBJ2-1; 14 bases align to TRBD2. Unmatched junction bases numbered 7, after V lost 4 bases and J lost 5 bases. CDR1 is SGHAT, CDR2 FQNNGV, per germline. This CDR3 contains 17 residues. CDR3 coding DNA: TGTGCCAGCAGCTCACGAGGACTAGCGGGGGGCAACAATGAGCAGTTCTTC. Amino acid sequence: CASSSRGLAGGNNEQFF.